The entry below gives a single T cell receptor beta chain sequence along with its context. Germline loops: CDR1 SGHDT, CDR2 YYEEEE. CDR3 length: 14 amino acids. Trimming left V 1 base short and J 6 bases short, with 12 bases between. The data are from a study of T cell responses to AZD1222 COVID-19 vaccine. Generated by immunoSEQ multiplex PCR, the TCRdb table keeps only in-frame clones and is missing some. This table holds approximately 60,000 clones, approximately 83% found once. The clonotype comes from an adult in good health. The V call is TRBV5-6, the J call TRBJ2-3; D is unresolved. This material consisted of peripheral blood, taken on day 0 of AZD1222 vaccination. The CDR3 DNA reads as TGTGCCAGCAGCTTGAGAAGGGATGGGGATACGCAGTATTTT. Encoded protein: CASSLRRDGDTQYF.